One sample yielded the 26 T cell receptor beta chains listed below, sequenced in a study of Graves' ophthalmopathy and Graves' hyperthyroidism. RNA transcripts yielded amplified TCR beta CDR3 regions. The workflow started with a first-round RT-PCR run with HTBI primers and then moved on to a second-round multiplex PCR. Each CDR3 protein gets one entry after TCRdb re-called the multiplex PCR reads with MiXCR. The sample lists hundreds of thousands of distinct CDR3 sequences; about 20% were seen once. Input material: peripheral blood. The receptor set was obtained from a woman aged 18-29 years with stable Graves' hyperthyroidism. Some clones in this sample may be carry-over from other donors' samples.

This chain connects TRBV12-3 or TRBV12-4 to TRBJ2-5; maybe TRBD2 (6 bases). V was clipped by 1 base and J by 0 bases, with 12 bases between them. This CDR3 region has 16 residues. The CDR3 DNA sequence: TGTGCCAGCAGTTTAGGTCCAGCGGGCTACCAAGAGACCCAGTACTTC. Its translation: CASSLGPAGYQETQYF.

This chain joins TRBV11-2 and TRBJ2-7, with D unclear. The CDR3 spans 14 residues. V was trimmed by 4 bases and J by 4 bases, leaving 14 bases between them. Per the germline V gene, CDR1 is SGHAT and CDR2 is FQNNGV. CDR3 amino acids: CASSSTMSGYEQYF. CDR3 bases: TGTGCCAGCAGCTCAACCATGTCGGGTTACGAGCAGTACTTC.

The chain uses TRBV30 and TRBJ2-7; the D is unclear. The V end lost 4 bases, the J end lost 0 bases, and 10 bases lay between the germline ends. The CDR3 extends over 13 amino acids. Germline CDR1 and CDR2: GTSNPN and SVGIG (reference sequence). This CDR3 reads CAWTKGSSYEQYF. CDR3 sequence (DNA): TGTGCCTGGACCAAGGGTAGCTCCTACGAGCAGTACTTC. Using reference TRBV30 and TRBJ2-7 for the parts outside the CDR3, the full variable domain is SQTIHQWPATLVQPVGSPLSLECTVEGTSNPNLYWYRQAAGRGLQLLFYSVGIGQISSEVPQNLSASRPQDRQFILSSKKLLLSDSGFYLCAWTKGSSYEQYFGPGTRLTVT.

For the CDR3, the DNA is TGTGCCAGCACCCCAAGCTTAGGACAGGGAGATAATTCACCCCTCCACTTT. Translating gives CASTPSLGQGDNSPLHF. The chain recombines TRBV3-1 with TRBJ1-6, with 8 positions matching TRBD1. V shed 7 bases and J 5 bases; nucleotides not matched to a gene: 13. Germline values: CDR1 LGHDT, CDR2 YNNKEL (reference sequence). The CDR3 length is 17 residues.

Ten or more counts support this clonotype. The genes are TRBV11-2 and TRBJ1-3; D is undetermined. The germline gives CDR1 SGHAT, CDR2 FQNNGV. Trimming removed 1 base from V and 0 bases from J, with 10 bases in between. The length of the CDR3 is 16 residues. CDR3 sequence reads: CASSLGTTLSGNTIYF. The CDR3 DNA is TGTGCCAGCAGCTTAGGAACTACCCTCTCTGGAAACACCATATATTTT. The variable domain in full, completed from reference TRBV11-2 and TRBJ1-3, reads EAGVAQSPRYKIIEKRQSVAFWCNPISGHATLYWYQQILGQGPKLLIQFQNNGVVDDSQLPKDRFSAERLKGVDSTLKIQPAKLEDSAVYLCASSLGTTLSGNTIYFGEGSWLTVV.

Regarding this clonotype: The CDR3 does not close with the conserved phenylalanine or tryptophan, likely indicating a read error. The chain employs TRBV15 and TRBJ2-7, with 10 positions matching TRBD2. There are 17 residues in the CDR3. In germline, CDR1 is LNHNV, CDR2 YYDKDF (reference sequence). The junction had 8 bases not matched to a gene; V was cut back by 0 bases and J by 3 bases. CDR3 residues: CATSRDRAGGLIYEQYL. The CDR3, as DNA: TGTGCCACCAGCAGAGATCGAGCGGGGGGGCTTATCTACGAGCAGTACCTC.

This clonotype has ten or more counts. This chain links TRBV12-3 or TRBV12-4 with TRBJ2-7, with unresolved D. The CDR3 loop spans 13 amino acids. The V gene lost 2 bases and the J gene lost 3 bases, with 8 bases spanning the gap. The CDR3 sequence: CASSLRQFYEQYF. For the CDR3, the DNA is TGTGCCAGCAGTTTACGCCAGTTCTACGAGCAGTACTTC.

The sample holds many counts of this clonotype. This rearrangement joins TRBV6-1 to TRBJ2-7; TRBD2 matches at 12 bases. Germline values: CDR1 MNHNS, CDR2 SASEGT. The CDR3 contains 15 residues. Trimming removed 2 bases from V and 6 bases from J; junction bases left unmatched: 5. The CDR3 sequence is CASSERLAGDGEQYF. In nucleotides, the CDR3 is TGTGCCAGCAGTGAACGACTAGCGGGGGATGGCGAGCAGTACTTC.

This clonotype was observed at least ten times. The rearrangement joins TRBV6-1 to TRBJ1-3; no clear D gene. CDR3 length equals 13 residues. Per germline, CDR1 MNHNS and CDR2 SASEGT. V was cut by 7 bases and J by 8 bases, with 15 bases left in between. The chain's CDR3 is CASTNTPGDTIYF. CDR3 DNA: TGTGCCAGCACCAACACGCCGGGAGACACCATATATTTT.

In this sample, this clonotype turned up many times. The V gene is TRBV11-2, the J gene TRBJ2-5, with 8 bases identical to TRBD2. Germline V gives CDR1 SGHAT, CDR2 FQNNGV. The V and J ends lost 5 bases and 9 bases, in that order; junction bases with no gene match: 20. This CDR3 is 17 amino acids long. CDR3 protein: CASSTGVAGGLTGAQYF. CDR3 DNA sequence: TGTGCCAGCAGCACCGGCGTCGCGGGAGGCCTCACTGGGGCCCAGTACTTC.

Many counts were recorded for this clonotype. The chain employs TRBV6-9 and TRBJ2-2, with TRBD1 identical over 8 bases. Germline loops: CDR1 MNHGY, CDR2 SVAAGI. CDR3 length equals 14 residues. V lost 6 bases, J lost 6 bases, and 6 bases stayed unmatched. The CDR3 here is CASRTMTGAGELFF. As DNA, the CDR3 is TGTGCCAGCAGGACTATGACAGGGGCCGGGGAGCTGTTTTTT.

This clonotype has at least ten counts. The V gene is TRBV14, the J gene TRBJ1-1; TRBD1 matches 7 bases. Germline V gene sequence: CDR1 SGHDN, CDR2 FVKESK. The CDR3 is 13 amino acids. With V trimmed by 3 bases and J by 3 bases, 1 base remained unmatched. The CDR3 is CASSQGQHTEAFF. The CDR3 DNA follows: TGTGCCAGCAGCCAGGGACAGCACACTGAAGCTTTCTTT.

The chain carries TRBV7-2 and TRBJ2-5, with 8 positions matching TRBD1. Germline assignment: CDR1 SGHTA and CDR2 FQGNSA. V dropped 6 bases and J dropped 6; count of bases not matched to a gene: 9. This CDR3 has 14 amino acids. CDR3 region: CASRRRQGIKTQYF. In DNA form, the CDR3 reads TGTGCCAGCAGACGTCGACAGGGGATAAAGACCCAGTACTTC.

This clonotype was seen repeatedly, ten times or more. The rearrangement joins TRBV27 to TRBJ2-7, with unresolved D. Trimming shortened V by 2 bases and J by 4 bases, and 15 bases separated the two germline ends. Germline CDR1 reads MNHEY; CDR2 reads SMNVEV (reference sequence). CDR3 length equals 15 residues. The CDR3 loop reads CASSLQVRQGYEQYF. CDR3 sequence (DNA): TGTGCCAGCAGTTTACAGGTCCGTCAAGGGTACGAGCAGTACTTC.

J is TRBJ1-2 and V is TRBV29-1; tentatively, D is TRBD1 (6 bases). The CDR3 has 13 amino acids. With 6 bases removed from V and 4 bases from J, the gap between germline ends came to 15 bases. Germline loops: CDR1 SQVTM, CDR2 ANQGSEA. This CDR3 reads CSVADRSAYGYTF. In DNA form, the CDR3 reads TGCAGCGTGGCTGACAGGTCCGCCTATGGCTACACCTTC.

This clonotype occurred many times. The V gene is TRBV5-1, the J gene TRBJ1-1, with 9 positions matching TRBD1. This CDR3 has 15 amino acids. V lost 4 bases to trimming and J lost 6 bases; unmatched junction nucleotides: 10. Germline values: CDR1 SGHRS, CDR2 YFSETQ. The CDR3 DNA reads TGCGCCAGCAGCCTAAGACAGGGGGTACTTGCTGAAGCTTTCTTT. Amino acids: CASSLRQGVLAEAFF.

This rearrangement joins TRBV6-1 to TRBJ2-5, with TRBD2 as a possible D gene (6 bases). The V end lost 6 bases, the J end lost 12 bases, and 17 bases lay between the germline ends. Germline V gene data show CDR1 as MNHNS and CDR2 as SASEGT. The CDR3 is 12 amino acids. The CDR3 nucleotides read TGTGCCAGCAGGGACTATCGAGAGACTAAGTACTTC. Protein sequence: CASRDYRETKYF.

The rearrangement joins TRBV28 to TRBJ2-5, with D uncertain. This CDR3 comprises 15 residues. CDR1 is MDHEN, CDR2 SYDVKM, per germline. V lost 1 base to trimming and J lost 4 bases, with 13 bases between them. The CDR3 protein is CASSLLSVRSETQYF. CDR3 nucleotides: TGTGCCAGCAGTTTATTATCCGTAAGATCAGAGACCCAGTACTTC.

This clonotype has a count of ten or more. The rearrangement links TRBV28 to TRBJ2-2; tentatively, D is TRBD1 (6 bases). V was shortened by 8 bases and J by 4 bases, with 11 bases between the two germline ends. Germline CDR1 and CDR2: MDHEN and SYDVKM. CDR3 size: 13 residues. The CDR3 sequence is CASLRGGTGELFF. The DNA for the CDR3 is TGTGCCAGCCTCAGGGGCGGCACCGGGGAGCTGTTTTTT.

This chain links TRBV12-3 or TRBV12-4 with TRBJ2-2; D is ambiguous. V was pared by 6 bases and J by 6 bases, with 8 bases between. The CDR3 loop spans 12 amino acids. The CDR3 nucleotides are TGTGCCAGCAGCCCCCTTTCCGGGGAGCTGTTTTTT. The encoded protein is CASSPLSGELFF.

This clonotype was recorded at least ten times. This chain links TRBV11-3 with TRBJ2-7; 7 positions match TRBD1. Germline V gene data show CDR1 as SGHNT and CDR2 as YENEEA. The length of the CDR3 is 13 residues. V was pared by 5 bases and J by 3 bases, with 4 bases of the junction left unmatched. CDR3 protein: CASSTGDSYEQYF. CDR3 nucleotide sequence: TGTGCCAGCAGCACCGGGGACAGCTACGAGCAGTACTTC.

The sample holds many counts of this clonotype. The rearrangement uses TRBV27 and TRBJ2-7, with a weak D call TRBD2 (6 bases). The CDR3 has 14 amino acids. The V gene lost 2 bases and the J gene lost 3 bases, with 11 bases spanning the gap. The germline gives CDR1 MNHEY, CDR2 SMNVEV (reference sequence). For the CDR3, the DNA is TGTGCCAGCAGTTTAGCGGGACCGATCTACGAGCAGTACTTC. Its protein product is CASSLAGPIYEQYF.

This chain uses TRBV7-8 with TRBJ1-5; 8 bases map to TRBD1. Germline V gene data show CDR1 as SGHVS and CDR2 as FQNEAQ. V lost 0 bases and J lost 4; bases outside the gene matches: 2. CDR3 length equals 15 residues. The CDR3 region is CASSLARGRNQPQHF. CDR3 sequence (DNA): TGTGCCAGCAGCTTAGCCAGGGGGCGGAATCAGCCCCAGCATTTT.

This clonotype was observed at least ten times. The chain combines TRBV6-5 with TRBJ1-2, with a weak D call TRBD1 (5 bases). CDR3 length: 13 residues. V was cut by 2 bases and J by 8 bases, with 12 bases left in between. Germline loops: CDR1 MNHEY, CDR2 SVGAGI. Here the CDR3 reads CASSYQQGDGYTF. Written as DNA, the CDR3 is TGTGCCAGCAGTTACCAGCAGGGAGACGGCTACACCTTC.

The genes are TRBV19 and TRBJ1-2; 8 nucleotides align to TRBD1. Per the germline V gene, CDR1 is LNHDA and CDR2 is SQIVND (reference sequence). The junction had 10 bases not matched to a gene; V was cut back by 5 bases and J by 5 bases. This CDR3 comprises 15 residues. CDR3 in amino acids: CASSSYPTGAYGYTF. Here the CDR3 DNA reads TGTGCCAGTAGTTCCTACCCGACAGGGGCGTATGGCTACACCTTC.

This chain uses TRBV12-3 or TRBV12-4 with TRBJ1-2; D unclear. V was pared by 3 bases and J by 4 bases, with 12 bases between. This CDR3 has 14 residues. Written as DNA, the CDR3 is TGTGCCAGCAGTTTGGTCAGGAACCTCTATGGCTACACCTTC. Its protein product is CASSLVRNLYGYTF.